The sequence of this TCR beta chain was determined in a study of control samples from healthy donors and cancer patients. The table came from immunoSEQ multiplex PCR; TCRdb's copy has only in-frame clones and leaves some out. The sample yields 350,000 to 450,000 clones, approximately 92% seen once. Germline trimming cut 8 bases from V and 0 bases from J; bases unmatched to any gene: 1. The CDR3 covers 15 residues. The germline V gene has CDR1 ENHRY and CDR2 SYGVKD. The sequencing sample was made of PBMCs. This sequence originates from a man aged 40-49 years with head and neck cancer. This chain joins TRBV10-3 and TRBJ2-2; 12 bases map to TRBD1. CDR3: CAIGTGGPNTGELFF. DNA for the CDR3: TGTGCCATCGGGACAGGGGGCCCGAACACCGGGGAGCTGTTTTTT.